This TCR beta chain appears in the sequencing data of a study of T-cell memory formation after mild COVID-19. Study in general: TCR clusters showed largely donor specificity. Study observations and caveats: What remained unconfirmed was the SARS-CoV-2 specificity of second-wave clones peaking on day 37. CD4/CD8 balance characterized clones contracting day 15 to 85, and CD4+ skew characterized later expanders. The pre-infection memory compartment contained some responding clones, suggesting cross-reactive memory joined.

TCRdb independently ran MiXCR on the 5' RACE reads; one entry per CDR3 protein. The sample consists of roughly 370,000 distinct CDR3 sequences, roughly 15% of them appearing once. CDR3 length: 14 amino acids. Germline values: CDR1 SGHVS, CDR2 FNYEAQ. Trimming left V 2 bases short and J 2 bases short, with 10 bases between. This clonotype was found a few times. Antigen: not known. The J gene is TRBJ2-7, the V gene TRBV7-6, with no clear D. The clonotype was recovered from a man between 18 and 35 years old who had mild COVID-19 (a few samples of this study predate the infection). Cell type and time point are not known. The specimen sequenced was PBMCs or a T cell subset sorted from them (not recorded which). The CDR3 loop reads CASSLYEGTYEQYF. CDR3 coding DNA: TGTGCCAGCAGCTTATATGAAGGAACCTACGAGCAGTACTTC. Variable domain in full (rest from reference TRBV7-6 and TRBJ2-7): GAGVSQSPRYKVTKRGQDVALRCDPISGHVSLYWYRQALGQGPEFLTYFNYEAQQDKSGLPNDRFSAERPEGSISTLTIQRTEQRDSAMYRCASSLYEGTYEQYFGPGTRLTVT.